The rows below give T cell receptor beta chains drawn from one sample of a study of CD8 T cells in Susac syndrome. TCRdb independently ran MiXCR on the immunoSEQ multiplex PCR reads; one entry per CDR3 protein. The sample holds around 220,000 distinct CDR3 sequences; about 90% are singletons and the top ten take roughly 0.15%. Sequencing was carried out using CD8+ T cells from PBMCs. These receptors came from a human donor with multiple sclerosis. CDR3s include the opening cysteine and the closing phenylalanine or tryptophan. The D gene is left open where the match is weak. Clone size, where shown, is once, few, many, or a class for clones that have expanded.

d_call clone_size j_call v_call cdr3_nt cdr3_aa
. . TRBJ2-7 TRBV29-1 TGCAGCGTTGAACCGGACGTGGGCGAGCAGTACTTC CSVEPDVGEQYF
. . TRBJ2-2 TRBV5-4 TGTGCCAGCAGGCAGAGTTCCGGCCTCACCGGGGAGCTGTTTTTT CASRQSSGLTGELFF
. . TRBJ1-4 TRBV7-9 TGTGCCAGCAGCCCCGTACTGACTAATGAAAAACTGTTTTTT CASSPVLTNEKLFF
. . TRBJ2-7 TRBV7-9 TGTGCCAGCAGCCAAACAGATGCCTACGAGCAGTACTTC CASSQTDAYEQYF
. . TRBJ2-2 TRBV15 TGTGCCACCAGCAGAGAGAACCTTGCTGGGGAGCTGTTTTTT CATSRENLAGELFF
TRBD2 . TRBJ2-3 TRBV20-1 TGCAGTGCTCCCTCCCCGGGGCTAGCGGGGCCCACAGATACGCAGTATTTT CSAPSPGLAGPTDTQYF
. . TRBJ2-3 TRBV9 TGTGCCAGCAGCGTAGCCCCTGGTTCCACAGATACGCAGTATTTT CASSVAPGSTDTQYF
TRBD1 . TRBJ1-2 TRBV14 TGTGCCAGCAGCCACCTAAACGTAGGGACAGGGCCTTCGGATGGCTACACCTTC CASSHLNVGTGPSDGYTF
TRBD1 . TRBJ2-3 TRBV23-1 TGCGCCAGCACCCGCCCAGGGGACAGGGCAGCAGATACGCAGTATTTT CASTRPGDRAADTQYF
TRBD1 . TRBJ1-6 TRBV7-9 TGTGCCAGCAGCTTAGCCGACAGGGCGACCCTCCACTTT CASSLADRATLHF
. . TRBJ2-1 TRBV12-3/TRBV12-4 TGTGCCAGCAGCACCGAGAGCTACAATGAGCAGTTCTTC CASSTESYNEQFF
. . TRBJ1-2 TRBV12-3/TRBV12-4 TGTGCCAGCAGGTATACCGACAGCGACTATGGCTACACCTTC CASRYTDSDYGYTF
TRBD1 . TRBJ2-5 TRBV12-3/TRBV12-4 TGTGCCAGCAGCACAGGGGGAGAGACCCAGTACTTC CASSTGGETQYF
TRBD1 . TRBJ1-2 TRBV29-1 TGCAGCGCCCTGGCAGGGGGCGGTAACTATGGCTACACCTTC CSALAGGGNYGYTF
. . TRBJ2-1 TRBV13 TGTGCCAGCAGCTTAGGATCACAGGGAGGCAATGAGCAGTTCTTC CASSLGSQGGNEQFF
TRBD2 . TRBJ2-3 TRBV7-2 TGTGCCAGCAGCTTAGCGTCGCAGGGAGGGTACACAGATACGCAGTATTTT CASSLASQGGYTDTQYF
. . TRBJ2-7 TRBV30 TGTGCCTGGAGTGTAGGTTGGGGACAGCAGTACTTC CAWSVGWGQQYF
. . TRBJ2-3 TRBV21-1 TGTGCCAGCAGCAAAGAAACGATGGGTTGGAGCACACATACGCAGTATTTT CASSKETMGWSTHTQYF
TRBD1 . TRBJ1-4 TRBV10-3 TGTGCCATCAGTGAACTATGGACAGGGTCTAATGAAAAACTGTTTTTT CAISELWTGSNEKLFF
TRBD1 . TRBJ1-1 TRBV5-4 TGTGCCAGCAGCTTTTTTGTTACGGGGACAGAGGACACTGAAGCTTTCTTT CASSFFVTGTEDTEAFF
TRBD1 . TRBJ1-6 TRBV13 TGTGCCAGCAGATCCACAGGGGGTCTCAGGGGGTCCTATAATTCACCCCTCCACTTT CASRSTGGLRGSYNSPLHF
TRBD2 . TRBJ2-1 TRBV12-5 TGTGCTAGTGGGTTCCGGGGGGGGTCAACAGATGAGCAGTTCTTC CASGFRGGSTDEQFF
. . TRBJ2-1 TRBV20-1 TGCAGTGCTAGAAACTTTTACAATGAGCAGTTCTTC CSARNFYNEQFF
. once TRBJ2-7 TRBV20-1 TGCAGTGCTACAACACTCCCGGGCGGGCCATACGAGCAGTACTTC CSATTLPGGPYEQYF
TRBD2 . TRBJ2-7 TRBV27 TGTGCCAGCAGTTTAAGCTCGGGGGGGCTCTCCTACGAGCAGTACTTC CASSLSSGGLSYEQYF
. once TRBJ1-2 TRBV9 TGTGCCAGCAGCGTAGAAAGCCGACCTCCTAACTATGGCTACACCTTC CASSVESRPPNYGYTF
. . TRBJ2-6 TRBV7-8 TGTGCCAGCAGACGAATCGTCTGGACTCAAGAATCTGGGGCCAACGTCCTGACTTTC CASRRIVWTQESGANVLTF
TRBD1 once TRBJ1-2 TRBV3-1 TGTGCCAGCAGCCGGCAAGGACAGGGCGACGTCTATGGCTACACCTTC CASSRQGQGDVYGYTF
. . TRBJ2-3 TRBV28 TGTGCCAGCAGCTTAGGGCAATTTTACCGCACAGATACGCAGTATTTT CASSLGQFYRTDTQYF
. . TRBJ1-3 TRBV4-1 TGCGCCAGCAGCCCCGAAGGAACCCATATCTCTGGAAACACCATATATTTT CASSPEGTHISGNTIYF
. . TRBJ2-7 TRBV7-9 TGTGCCAGCAGCCCCATGGGCCCACCGGGTTACGAGCAGTACTTC CASSPMGPPGYEQYF
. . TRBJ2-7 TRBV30 TGTGCCTGGAGTGTACCAAGTGTCGAGCAGTACTTC CAWSVPSVEQYF
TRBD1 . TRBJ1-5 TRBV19 TGTGCCAGTAGTAAAAGGGACAGTCTTAATCAGCCCCAGCATTTT CASSKRDSLNQPQHF